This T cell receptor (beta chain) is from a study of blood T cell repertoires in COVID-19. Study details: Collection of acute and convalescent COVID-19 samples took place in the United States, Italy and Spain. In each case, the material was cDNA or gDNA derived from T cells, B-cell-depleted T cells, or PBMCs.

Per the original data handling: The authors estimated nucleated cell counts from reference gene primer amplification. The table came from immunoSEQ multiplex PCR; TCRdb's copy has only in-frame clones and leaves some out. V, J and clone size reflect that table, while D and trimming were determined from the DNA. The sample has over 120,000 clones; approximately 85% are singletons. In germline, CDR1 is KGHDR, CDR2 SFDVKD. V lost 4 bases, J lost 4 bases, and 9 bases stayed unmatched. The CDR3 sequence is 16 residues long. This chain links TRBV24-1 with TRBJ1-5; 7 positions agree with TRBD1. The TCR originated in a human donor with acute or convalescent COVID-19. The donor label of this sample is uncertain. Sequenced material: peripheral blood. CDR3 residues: CATSDHPGGGNQPQHF. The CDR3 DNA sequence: TGTGCCACCAGTGACCACCCAGGGGGTGGGAATCAGCCCCAGCATTTT.